This T cell receptor (beta chain) was recorded in a study of blood T cells in healthy people across ages. Trimming cost V 5 bases and J 1 base, with 11 bases left between them. The CDR3 has 14 residues. Together with a sample-barcoded 5' primer, a J-beta primer mix was included in a second PCR lasting about 7 to 12 cycles. TCRdb analysed the 5' RACE reads with MiXCR anew, one entry per CDR3 protein. The data hold under 800,000 distinct CDR3 sequences, with more than 40% observed a single time. The sequence was collected from an older woman in good health. The V and J genes are TRBV12-3 or TRBV12-4 and TRBJ1-1; D call uncertain. Sequenced material: blood. CDR3 loop: CASSPRPENTEAFF. The CDR3 bases are TGTGCCAGCAGTCCCCGTCCGGAGAACACTGAAGCTTTCTTT.